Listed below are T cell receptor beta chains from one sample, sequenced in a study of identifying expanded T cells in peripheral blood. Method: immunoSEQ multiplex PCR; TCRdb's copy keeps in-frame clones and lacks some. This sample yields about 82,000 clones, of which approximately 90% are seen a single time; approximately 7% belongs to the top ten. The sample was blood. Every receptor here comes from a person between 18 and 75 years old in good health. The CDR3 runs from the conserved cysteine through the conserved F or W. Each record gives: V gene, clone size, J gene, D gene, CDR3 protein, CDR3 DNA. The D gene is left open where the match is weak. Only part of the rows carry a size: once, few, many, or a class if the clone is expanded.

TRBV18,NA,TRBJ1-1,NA,CASSPPAAENTEAFF,TGTGCCAGCTCACCACCGGCAGCGGAGAACACTGAAGCTTTCTTT
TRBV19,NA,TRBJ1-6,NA,CASSIAPTEKNSPLHF,TGTGCCAGTAGTATAGCCCCGACAGAGAAGAATTCACCCCTCCACTTT
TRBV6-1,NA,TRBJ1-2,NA,CASNARGTYGYTF,TGTGCCAGCAATGCCCGGGGGACCTATGGCTACACCTTC
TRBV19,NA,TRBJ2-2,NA,CASTNSGLRAQTGELFF,TGTGCCAGTACTAACTCGGGACTCCGGGCCCAAACCGGGGAGCTGTTTTTT
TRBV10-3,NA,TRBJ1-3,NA,CAIGTDSSGNTIYF,TGTGCCATCGGGACCGACAGCTCTGGAAACACCATATATTTT
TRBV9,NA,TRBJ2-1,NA,CASSVDQGSSYNEQFF,TGTGCCAGCAGCGTAGACCAGGGGAGCTCCTACAATGAGCAGTTCTTC
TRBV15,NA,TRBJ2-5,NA,CATSRDSVGQETQYF,TGTGCCACCAGCAGAGATAGCGTAGGTCAAGAGACCCAGTACTTC
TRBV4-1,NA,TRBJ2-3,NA,CASSQDLGGRGDTQYF,TGCGCCAGCAGCCAAGATCTGGGGGGGCGAGGAGATACGCAGTATTTT
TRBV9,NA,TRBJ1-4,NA,CASSVETDANEKLFF,TGTGCCAGCAGCGTAGAAACTGACGCTAATGAAAAACTGTTTTTT
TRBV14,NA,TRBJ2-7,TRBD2,CASSQYSGAPYEQYF,TGTGCCAGCAGCCAATATAGCGGGGCCCCCTACGAGCAGTACTTC
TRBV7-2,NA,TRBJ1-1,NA,CASSLTNMNTEAFF,TGTGCCAGCAGCCTGACAAATATGAACACTGAAGCTTTCTTT
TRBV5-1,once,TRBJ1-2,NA,CASSLVETSGGYTF,TGCGCCAGCAGCTTGGTGGAAACTTCTGGAGGCTACACCTTC
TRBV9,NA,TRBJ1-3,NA,CASSVGEWDTIYF,TGTGCCAGCAGCGTGGGGGAGTGGGACACCATATATTTT
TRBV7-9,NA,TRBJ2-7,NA,CASSPFGAYEQYF,TGTGCCAGCAGCCCATTTGGGGCCTACGAGCAGTACTTC
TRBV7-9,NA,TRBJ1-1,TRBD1,CASSPGQGLNTEAFF,TGTGCCAGCAGCCCTGGACAGGGTTTGAACACTGAAGCTTTCTTT
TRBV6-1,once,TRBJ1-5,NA,CASSEDYRQPQHF,TGTGCCAGCAGTGAGGATTATCGTCAGCCCCAGCATTTT
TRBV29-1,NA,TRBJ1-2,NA,CSVGGGGYGYTF,TGCAGCGTTGGAGGGGGGGGCTATGGCTACACCTTC
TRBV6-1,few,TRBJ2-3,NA,CASSEGDSVTDTQYF,TGTGCCAGCAGTGAGGGGGACTCCGTCACAGATACGCAGTATTTT
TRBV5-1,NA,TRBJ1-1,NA,CASSLERVNTEAFF,TGCGCCAGCAGCTTAGAACGAGTGAACACTGAAGCTTTCTTT
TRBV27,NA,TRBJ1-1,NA,CASSSRRMMNTEAFF,TGTGCCAGCAGTTCCCGACGGATGATGAACACTGAAGCTTTCTTT
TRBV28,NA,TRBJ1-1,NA,CASSLLGRGPEAFF,TGTGCCAGCAGTTTATTAGGCAGGGGACCCGAAGCTTTCTTT
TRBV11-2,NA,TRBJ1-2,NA,CASSFPSGQGRGYGYTF,TGTGCCAGCAGCTTCCCCTCAGGCCAGGGCAGAGGGTATGGCTACACCTTC
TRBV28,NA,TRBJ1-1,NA,CAIKQTGAGTEAFF,TGTGCCATCAAACAGACCGGGGCTGGGACTGAAGCTTTCTTT
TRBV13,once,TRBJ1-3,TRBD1,CASSSVRTGGNTIYF,TGTGCCAGCAGCTCCGTCCGGACAGGGGGAAACACCATATATTTT
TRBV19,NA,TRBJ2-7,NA,CASSIYGSTYEQYF,TGTGCCAGTAGTATATACGGGTCAACCTACGAGCAGTACTTC
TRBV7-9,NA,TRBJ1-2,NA,CASSLLAGKANYGYTF,TGTGCCAGCAGCTTGTTGGCAGGGAAAGCTAACTATGGCTACACCTTC
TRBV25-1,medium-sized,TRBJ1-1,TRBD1,CASSVTGEGDTEAFF,TGTGCCAGCAGTGTGACAGGGGAAGGGGACACTGAAGCTTTCTTT
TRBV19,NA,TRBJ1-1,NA,CASRGTNLNTEAFF,TGTGCCAGTAGGGGGACAAACCTGAACACTGAAGCTTTCTTT
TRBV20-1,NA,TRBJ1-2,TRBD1,CSASRGYGYTF,TGCAGTGCTAGCAGGGGGTATGGCTACACCTTC